A selection of T cell receptor beta chains follows, all from one sample in a study of technical replicates of blood from a handful of donors. The data were produced by immunoSEQ multiplex PCR, yet TCRdb's version contains in-frame clones alone and is incomplete. This table has about 100,000 clones, nearly 96% appearing once. The sample consisted of T cells isolated from PBMCs. The receptor source for this set is a human donor in good health. CDR3s include the opening cysteine and the closing phenylalanine or tryptophan. The order of the fields is V gene, clone size, D gene, J gene, CDR3 length, CDR3 DNA, CDR3 protein. The D gene is left open where the match is weak. For some rows the clone size is stated as once, few or many, or as a class when expanded; others skip it.

V gene: TRBV12-5; clone size: NA; D gene: TRBD1; J gene: TRBJ1-2; CDR3 length: 16; CDR3 DNA: TGTGCTAGTGGTTTGGCCCCGGGACAGGGAGGTGATGGCTACACCTTC; CDR3 protein: CASGLAPGQGGDGYTF
V gene: TRBV5-4; clone size: NA; D gene: NA; J gene: TRBJ1-1; CDR3 length: 13; CDR3 DNA: TGTGCCAGCAGCTTGGTCACGGGCACTGAAGCTTTCTTT; CDR3 protein: CASSLVTGTEAFF
V gene: TRBV28; clone size: NA; D gene: NA; J gene: TRBJ2-7; CDR3 length: 13; CDR3 DNA: TGTGCCAGCAACTCCAGGGGAAGGGACGAGCAGTACTTC; CDR3 protein: CASNSRGRDEQYF
V gene: TRBV27; clone size: NA; D gene: NA; J gene: TRBJ2-7; CDR3 length: 13; CDR3 DNA: TGTGCCAGCAGTCTAAGGGGCTCCTACGAGCAGTACTTC; CDR3 protein: CASSLRGSYEQYF
V gene: TRBV19; clone size: NA; D gene: NA; J gene: TRBJ2-1; CDR3 length: 12; CDR3 DNA: TGTGCCAGTACCCCTCCAGGGGGAGGGCAGTTCTTC; CDR3 protein: CASTPPGGGQFF
V gene: TRBV7-9; clone size: NA; D gene: NA; J gene: TRBJ1-5; CDR3 length: 13; CDR3 DNA: TGTGCCAGCGGAGGGGCGAGCAATCAGCCCCAGCATTTT; CDR3 protein: CASGGASNQPQHF
V gene: TRBV2; clone size: NA; D gene: TRBD1; J gene: TRBJ2-7; CDR3 length: 16; CDR3 DNA: TGTGCCAGAAAGACCGGGACAGACGGCGGGTTGTACGAGCAGTACTTC; CDR3 protein: CARKTGTDGGLYEQYF
V gene: TRBV30; clone size: NA; D gene: TRBD1; J gene: TRBJ1-5; CDR3 length: 14; CDR3 DNA: TGTGCCTGGAGTATGACAGGGGGCGGTCAGCCCCAGCATTTT; CDR3 protein: CAWSMTGGGQPQHF
V gene: TRBV18; clone size: NA; D gene: NA; J gene: TRBJ2-5; CDR3 length: 15; CDR3 DNA: TGTGCCAGCTCACCCCGGGGGGCCAGGTCCGAGACCCAGTACTTC; CDR3 protein: CASSPRGARSETQYF
V gene: TRBV6-5; clone size: once; D gene: NA; J gene: TRBJ2-1; CDR3 length: 13; CDR3 DNA: TGTGCCAGCAGTTACTCGAACCCGGGTGAGCAGTTCTTC; CDR3 protein: CASSYSNPGEQFF
V gene: TRBV19; clone size: NA; D gene: NA; J gene: TRBJ2-5; CDR3 length: 12; CDR3 DNA: TGTGCCAGTAGGGACTGGCAAGAGACCCAGTACTTC; CDR3 protein: CASRDWQETQYF
V gene: TRBV27; clone size: once; D gene: TRBD1; J gene: TRBJ2-7; CDR3 length: 15; CDR3 DNA: TGTGCCAGCAGCGCAACTACAGGGACAGACTACGAGCAGTACTTC; CDR3 protein: CASSATTGTDYEQYF
V gene: TRBV2; clone size: NA; D gene: TRBD1; J gene: TRBJ1-1; CDR3 length: 15; CDR3 DNA: TGTGCCAGCATACGAGTTGGACAGGGAGGCACTGAAGCTTTCTTT; CDR3 protein: CASIRVGQGGTEAFF
V gene: TRBV27; clone size: NA; D gene: NA; J gene: TRBJ1-5; CDR3 length: 14; CDR3 DNA: TGTGCCAGCAGTTCGTATCCCCCCAATCAGCCCCAGCATTTT; CDR3 protein: CASSSYPPNQPQHF
V gene: TRBV19; clone size: NA; D gene: NA; J gene: TRBJ1-5; CDR3 length: 15; CDR3 DNA: TGTGCCAGTAGACGCGGTGAAGGGGGCAATCAGCCCCAGCATTTT; CDR3 protein: CASRRGEGGNQPQHF
V gene: TRBV6-1; clone size: NA; D gene: NA; J gene: TRBJ2-7; CDR3 length: 14; CDR3 DNA: TGTGCCAGCAGTGAAGAGGGCGGGATCTACGAGCAGTACTTC; CDR3 protein: CASSEEGGIYEQYF
V gene: TRBV16; clone size: NA; D gene: NA; J gene: TRBJ1-4; CDR3 length: 15; CDR3 DNA: TGTGCCAGCAGCCAATCTGGCGGAGGGAATGAAAAACTGTTTTTT; CDR3 protein: CASSQSGGGNEKLFF
V gene: TRBV7-8; clone size: NA; D gene: TRBD1; J gene: TRBJ1-5; CDR3 length: 14; CDR3 DNA: TGTGCCAGCAGCCCCAGACAGGGGTATCAGCCCCAGCATTTT; CDR3 protein: CASSPRQGYQPQHF
V gene: TRBV7-2; clone size: NA; D gene: TRBD2; J gene: TRBJ2-5; CDR3 length: 14; CDR3 DNA: TGTGCCAGCAGCCGTCAGCGGGAGCAAGAGACCCAGTACTTC; CDR3 protein: CASSRQREQETQYF
V gene: TRBV27; clone size: once; D gene: TRBD1; J gene: TRBJ1-4; CDR3 length: 16; CDR3 DNA: TGTGCCAGCACCACCCAAGACAGGGTCCCGGGAGAAAAACTGTTTTTT; CDR3 protein: CASTTQDRVPGEKLFF
V gene: TRBV7-6; clone size: NA; D gene: NA; J gene: TRBJ2-7; CDR3 length: 14; CDR3 DNA: TGTGCCAGCAGTCCTTCCTGGGGACAATACGAGCAGTACTTC; CDR3 protein: CASSPSWGQYEQYF
V gene: TRBV5-1; clone size: NA; D gene: NA; J gene: TRBJ2-7; CDR3 length: 13; CDR3 DNA: TGCGCCAGCAGCTTGGTAGGGAGCTACGAGCAGTACTTC; CDR3 protein: CASSLVGSYEQYF